Shown below are 6 T cell receptor beta chains from a single sample sequenced in a study of control samples from healthy donors and cancer patients. TCRdb's copy holds only in-frame clones and misses some; the assay was immunoSEQ multiplex PCR. The table has roughly 130,000 clones, around 90% seen once; the top ten hold roughly 2.5%. Material for sequencing was blood. The receptors were gathered from a man in his late teens or twenties in good health.

This clone was recorded once. The chain's CDR3 is CASSYSTSGTTDTQYF. CDR3 in DNA: TGTGCCAGCAGTTACTCAACTAGCGGGACAACAGATACGCAGTATTTT. This rearrangement joins TRBV6-6 to TRBJ2-3; 10 nucleotides match TRBD2. The V and J ends lost 0 bases and 3 bases, in that order; junction bases with no gene match: 3. The CDR3 consists of 16 residues. The V gene's germline CDR1 is MNHNY and CDR2 SVGAGI (reference sequence).

V usage is TRBV24-1 and J usage is TRBJ1-2, with D perhaps TRBD1 (5 bases). The CDR3 contains 13 residues. Germline V gene sequence: CDR1 KGHDR, CDR2 SFDVKD. Trimming left V 4 bases short and J 3 bases short, with 8 bases between. The CDR3 coding sequence is TGTGCCACCAGTGACTCGGGACACTATGGCTACACCTTC. This gives the protein CATSDSGHYGYTF.

The chain uses TRBV7-2 and TRBJ1-1; D gene unclear. CDR3 length: 12 amino acids. Trimming left V 2 bases short and J 6 bases short, with 7 bases between. From germline, CDR1 is SGHTA and CDR2 FQGNSA. CDR3 bases: TGTGCCAGCAGCTTAATCCCCCCTGAAGCTTTCTTT. Protein sequence: CASSLIPPEAFF.

The rearrangement links TRBV5-1 to TRBJ2-5; no definite D call. The V end lost 0 bases, the J end lost 1 base, and 10 bases lay between the germline ends. Germline CDR1 SGHRS, CDR2 YFSETQ. The CDR3 is 15 amino acids. CDR3 in amino acids: CASSLAGQAQETQYF. DNA of the CDR3: TGCGCCAGCAGCTTGGCCGGGCAGGCCCAAGAGACCCAGTACTTC. The variable domain in full, completed from reference TRBV5-1 and TRBJ2-5, reads KAGVTQTPRYLIKTRGQQVTLSCSPISGHRSVSWYQQTPGQGLQFLFEYFSETQRNKGNFPGRFSGRQFSNSRSEMNVSTLELGDSALYLCASSLAGQAQETQYFGPGTRLLVL.

This sequence joins TRBV2 and TRBJ1-2, with D tentatively TRBD1 (5 bases). The V gene lost 3 bases and the J gene lost 4 bases, with 15 bases spanning the gap. CDR3 length: 15 amino acids. CDR1 SNHLY and CDR2 FYNNEI come from the germline V gene. CDR3 sequence: CASSDRVVRAYGYTF. In nucleotides, the CDR3 is TGTGCCAGCAGTGACAGGGTTGTTAGGGCCTATGGCTACACCTTC.

The chain has TRBV18 and TRBJ1-1, with 7 bases fitting TRBD1. Germline trimming cut 3 bases from V and 5 bases from J; bases unmatched to any gene: 9. The CDR3 contains 15 residues. The germline V gene encodes CDR1 KGHSH and CDR2 LQKENI. As DNA, the CDR3 is TGTGCCAGCTCACCTGACAGGGACCTTTGGACTGAAGCTTTCTTT. Amino acid sequence: CASSPDRDLWTEAFF.